Listed below are T cell receptor beta chains from one sample, sequenced in a study of T cells in Graves' hyperthyroidism and ophthalmopathy. TCRdb re-derived calls from the multiplex PCR reads in MiXCR, one entry per CDR3 protein. The table lists approximately 590,000 distinct CDR3 sequences, less than 20% of them singletons. The material sequenced was blood. These receptor sequences come from a woman in her twenties or thirties with Graves' hyperthyroidism. Both conserved end residues are trimmed from each CDR3. D genes are given only for firm matches.

V	J	D	CDR3
TRBV24-1	TRBJ1-4	-	ATSGATNEKLF
TRBV18	TRBJ2-7	TRBD1	ASSPRSRDRDEQY
TRBV7-2	TRBJ2-5	-	ASSLPDKETQY
TRBV7-9	TRBJ1-4	-	ASSSMGTANEKLF
TRBV10-3	TRBJ2-5	TRBD1	AIRDRVGETQY
TRBV7-2	TRBJ2-1	-	ASSLKWRAAGTYNEQF
TRBV12-3/TRBV12-4	TRBJ1-5	-	ASSFAGANQPQH
TRBV5-6	TRBJ1-1	-	ASMRRVGSTEAL
TRBV24-1	TRBJ2-3	TRBD2	ATSESGLAGVKGTQY
TRBV6-6	TRBJ2-1	-	ASSYSGPNNEQF
TRBV13	TRBJ2-3	TRBD2	ASSPTSGTTIDTQY
TRBV4-3	TRBJ2-2	TRBD2	ASSQTSANTGELF
TRBV15	TRBJ1-2	-	ATSRDVGGPWGYT
TRBV20-1	TRBJ1-1	TRBD1	SAREFSYRGYAF
TRBV27	TRBJ1-1	-	ASATYRDTEAF